A selection of T cell receptor beta chains follows, all from one sample in a study of ipilimumab plus nivolumab after autologous stem cell transplantation. The data were produced by immunoSEQ multiplex PCR, yet TCRdb's version contains in-frame clones alone and is incomplete. The table records 20,000 to 25,000 clones, over 70% of them present only once. The sequences come from PBMCs, collected in a trial of ipilimumab plus nivolumab as post-transplant consolidation. Receptors originate from a male donor with diffuse large B-cell lymphoma. Both conserved end residues are part of each CDR3. The D gene is left open where the match is weak. Clone size is shown for a subset of rows, as once, few, many or a class of expanded clone.

j_call: TRBJ2-3; d_call: TRBD2; v_call: TRBV19; clone_size: NA; cdr3_aa: CASSMVLAGPRDTQYF; cdr3_nt: TGTGCCAGTAGTATGGTACTAGCGGGGCCCAGGGATACGCAGTATTTT
j_call: TRBJ2-2; d_call: NA; v_call: TRBV18; clone_size: NA; cdr3_aa: CASSPIGQNTGELFF; cdr3_nt: TGTGCCAGCTCACCTATTGGACAGAACACCGGGGAGCTGTTTTTT
j_call: TRBJ1-1; d_call: TRBD1; v_call: TRBV14; clone_size: NA; cdr3_aa: CASSRGQGLNTEAFF; cdr3_nt: TGTGCCAGCAGCCGGGGACAGGGTCTGAACACTGAAGCTTTCTTT
j_call: TRBJ2-1; d_call: NA; v_call: TRBV7-9; clone_size: NA; cdr3_aa: CASSLVPYNEQFF; cdr3_nt: TGTGCCAGCAGCTTGGTCCCTTACAATGAGCAGTTCTTC
j_call: TRBJ1-1; d_call: TRBD1; v_call: TRBV11-1; clone_size: NA; cdr3_aa: CASSSGHINRGHTEAFF; cdr3_nt: TGTGCCAGCAGCTCTGGACACATAAACAGGGGCCACACTGAAGCTTTCTTT
j_call: TRBJ2-3; d_call: TRBD2; v_call: TRBV6-5; clone_size: NA; cdr3_aa: CASSLTSGGITDTQYF; cdr3_nt: TGTGCCAGCAGTTTGACTAGCGGGGGGATCACAGATACGCAGTATTTT
j_call: TRBJ2-7; d_call: NA; v_call: TRBV6-5; clone_size: NA; cdr3_aa: CASSYLGARASYEQYF; cdr3_nt: TGTGCCAGCAGTTACTTGGGGGCGCGCGCTTCCTACGAGCAGTACTTC
j_call: TRBJ2-1; d_call: NA; v_call: TRBV5-8; clone_size: NA; cdr3_aa: CASSWSSYNEQFF; cdr3_nt: TGTGCCAGCAGCTGGAGCTCCTACAATGAGCAGTTCTTC
j_call: TRBJ2-3; d_call: NA; v_call: TRBV9; clone_size: few; cdr3_aa: CASSVDFWESDTQYF; cdr3_nt: TGTGCCAGCAGCGTAGATTTTTGGGAATCAGATACGCAGTATTTT
j_call: TRBJ1-5; d_call: TRBD1; v_call: TRBV28; clone_size: NA; cdr3_aa: CASSRIGQGYYSNQPQHF; cdr3_nt: TGTGCCAGCAGTCGTATAGGACAGGGATACTATAGCAATCAGCCCCAGCATTTT
j_call: TRBJ1-1; d_call: NA; v_call: TRBV27; clone_size: NA; cdr3_aa: CASSSSLGSPNTEAFF; cdr3_nt: TGTGCCAGCAGTTCCTCTTTGGGGTCCCCGAACACTGAAGCTTTCTTT
j_call: TRBJ2-2; d_call: NA; v_call: TRBV7-9; clone_size: NA; cdr3_aa: CASSLELGGTGELFF; cdr3_nt: TGTGCCAGCAGCTTAGAACTAGGGGGCACCGGGGAGCTGTTTTTT
j_call: TRBJ2-1; d_call: TRBD2; v_call: TRBV6-5; clone_size: NA; cdr3_aa: CASIRAGGLNEQFF; cdr3_nt: TGTGCCAGCATTCGCGCGGGGGGGCTGAATGAGCAGTTCTTC
j_call: TRBJ1-2; d_call: NA; v_call: TRBV5-6; clone_size: NA; cdr3_aa: CASTVDGGYMNGYTF; cdr3_nt: TGTGCCAGCACCGTGGACGGGGGGTATATGAATGGCTACACCTTC
j_call: TRBJ2-1; d_call: TRBD2; v_call: TRBV5-1; clone_size: NA; cdr3_aa: CASSLRRSASGADEQFF; cdr3_nt: TGCGCCAGCAGCTTGAGGCGTTCGGCTAGCGGGGCCGATGAGCAGTTCTTC
j_call: TRBJ1-4; d_call: TRBD1; v_call: TRBV4-2; clone_size: NA; cdr3_aa: CASSQDRDSRNEKLFF; cdr3_nt: TGTGCCAGCAGCCAAGACAGGGACAGCCGTAATGAAAAACTGTTTTTT
j_call: TRBJ2-7; d_call: NA; v_call: TRBV10-1; clone_size: NA; cdr3_aa: CASRGGGRSYEQYF; cdr3_nt: TGCGCCAGCAGGGGTGGAGGCCGCTCCTACGAGCAGTACTTC
j_call: TRBJ2-4; d_call: NA; v_call: TRBV7-9; clone_size: NA; cdr3_aa: CASTPPRGKVTLAKNIQYF; cdr3_nt: TGTGCCAGCACCCCACCGCGGGGAAAAGTGACTCTAGCCAAAAACATTCAGTACTTC
j_call: TRBJ2-7; d_call: NA; v_call: TRBV6-1; clone_size: NA; cdr3_aa: CASSEGGYEQYF; cdr3_nt: TGTGCCAGCAGTGAAGGGGGTTACGAGCAGTACTTC
j_call: TRBJ2-3; d_call: NA; v_call: TRBV7-8; clone_size: NA; cdr3_aa: CASSLVAGAFADTQYF; cdr3_nt: TGTGCCAGCAGCTTAGTGGCGGGGGCGTTCGCAGATACGCAGTATTTT
j_call: TRBJ1-4; d_call: TRBD1; v_call: TRBV9; clone_size: NA; cdr3_aa: CASSIDRGGGEKLFF; cdr3_nt: TGTGCCAGCAGCATTGACAGGGGCGGAGGTGAAAAACTGTTTTTT
j_call: TRBJ2-5; d_call: TRBD1; v_call: TRBV5-5; clone_size: NA; cdr3_aa: CASEQGLRETQYF; cdr3_nt: TGTGCCAGCGAACAGGGGTTAAGGGAGACCCAGTACTTC
j_call: TRBJ1-1; d_call: TRBD1; v_call: TRBV30; clone_size: few; cdr3_aa: CAWRRQGGTEAFF; cdr3_nt: TGTGCCTGGAGAAGACAGGGTGGCACTGAAGCTTTCTTT
j_call: TRBJ2-1; d_call: TRBD2; v_call: TRBV5-1; clone_size: NA; cdr3_aa: CASSLVGTTDEQFF; cdr3_nt: TGCGCCAGCAGCTTGGTTGGGACTACGGATGAGCAGTTCTTC
j_call: TRBJ1-2; d_call: NA; v_call: TRBV29-1; clone_size: NA; cdr3_aa: CSVEDPLRGQRSNGYTF; cdr3_nt: TGCAGCGTTGAAGACCCCTTGAGAGGGCAGAGATCGAATGGCTACACCTTC
j_call: TRBJ2-6; d_call: NA; v_call: TRBV6-6; clone_size: few; cdr3_aa: CASSYIGSSGANVLTF; cdr3_nt: TGTGCCAGCAGTTACATCGGGTCCTCTGGGGCCAACGTCCTGACTTTC
j_call: TRBJ2-7; d_call: TRBD2; v_call: TRBV9; clone_size: NA; cdr3_aa: CASSGGASGAKRHEQYF; cdr3_nt: TGTGCCAGCAGCGGGGGGGCTAGCGGGGCCAAGCGACACGAGCAGTACTTC
j_call: TRBJ2-3; d_call: NA; v_call: TRBV14; clone_size: NA; cdr3_aa: CASSRLRSSTDTQYF; cdr3_nt: TGTGCCAGCAGCCGGTTGCGGTCTAGCACAGATACGCAGTATTTT
j_call: TRBJ1-1; d_call: NA; v_call: TRBV27; clone_size: NA; cdr3_aa: CASHHGEEAFF; cdr3_nt: TGTGCCAGCCATCACGGGGAAGAAGCTTTCTTT
j_call: TRBJ2-1; d_call: TRBD1; v_call: TRBV27; clone_size: NA; cdr3_aa: CASSDRVYNEQFF; cdr3_nt: TGTGCCAGCAGCGACAGGGTTTACAATGAGCAGTTCTTC
j_call: TRBJ1-6; d_call: TRBD1; v_call: TRBV19; clone_size: NA; cdr3_aa: CASMPTGFNSPLHF; cdr3_nt: TGTGCCAGTATGCCGACAGGGTTTAATTCACCCCTCCACTTT
j_call: TRBJ2-7; d_call: TRBD1; v_call: TRBV27; clone_size: NA; cdr3_aa: CASRRGTGVSYEQYF; cdr3_nt: TGTGCCAGCAGGAGGGGGACAGGGGTTTCCTACGAGCAGTACTTC
j_call: TRBJ2-7; d_call: NA; v_call: TRBV10-3; clone_size: NA; cdr3_aa: CATDPGGAGGYEQYF; cdr3_nt: TGTGCCACCGACCCGGGGGGGGCAGGGGGCTACGAGCAGTACTTC
j_call: TRBJ2-7; d_call: NA; v_call: TRBV27; clone_size: NA; cdr3_aa: CAIGRGGPTYEQYF; cdr3_nt: TGTGCCATCGGAAGGGGGGGCCCTACCTACGAGCAGTACTTC
j_call: TRBJ1-6; d_call: NA; v_call: TRBV21-1; clone_size: NA; cdr3_aa: CASSKVGTGNSPLHF; cdr3_nt: NA
j_call: TRBJ2-7; d_call: TRBD2; v_call: TRBV7-2; clone_size: NA; cdr3_aa: CASRPGGSGGSEQYF; cdr3_nt: TGTGCCAGCAGACCCGGTGGTAGCGGGGGTAGCGAGCAGTACTTC
j_call: TRBJ2-7; d_call: NA; v_call: TRBV9; clone_size: NA; cdr3_aa: CASSQTYEQYF; cdr3_nt: TGTGCCAGCAGCCAAACCTACGAGCAGTACTTC
j_call: TRBJ1-6; d_call: NA; v_call: TRBV7-3; clone_size: NA; cdr3_aa: CASSLTGSSNSPLHF; cdr3_nt: TGTGCCAGCAGCTTAACCGGAAGTTCCAATTCACCCCTCCACTTT
j_call: TRBJ2-3; d_call: NA; v_call: TRBV7-7; clone_size: NA; cdr3_aa: CASSLALGEGTDTQYF; cdr3_nt: TGTGCTAGCAGCTTAGCCTTGGGAGAAGGCACAGATACGCAGTATTTT
j_call: TRBJ2-3; d_call: TRBD2; v_call: TRBV5-4; clone_size: NA; cdr3_aa: CASSPLGGLVLDTQYF; cdr3_nt: TGTGCCAGCAGCCCCTTGGGGGGACTAGTTTTAGATACGCAGTATTTT
j_call: TRBJ1-1; d_call: NA; v_call: TRBV29-1; clone_size: NA; cdr3_aa: CSVRGGTEAFF; cdr3_nt: TGCAGCGTGCGGGGCGGCACTGAAGCTTTCTTT
j_call: TRBJ2-7; d_call: TRBD1; v_call: TRBV5-4; clone_size: NA; cdr3_aa: CASSEPTGGIHEQYF; cdr3_nt: TGTGCCAGCAGCGAGCCTACAGGGGGCATCCACGAGCAGTACTTC
j_call: TRBJ1-2; d_call: TRBD1; v_call: TRBV5-6; clone_size: many; cdr3_aa: CASSGTGIDYGYTF; cdr3_nt: TGTGCCAGCAGCGGGACAGGGATTGACTATGGCTACACCTTC
j_call: TRBJ2-7; d_call: NA; v_call: TRBV5-1; clone_size: once; cdr3_aa: CASSDQTGPYEQYF; cdr3_nt: TGCGCCAGCAGCGACCAAACAGGGCCCTACGAGCAGTACTTC
j_call: TRBJ2-3; d_call: NA; v_call: TRBV28; clone_size: NA; cdr3_aa: CASSFRGADPYF; cdr3_nt: TGTGCCAGCAGTTTCCGAGGGGCGGACCCGTATTTT
j_call: TRBJ1-1; d_call: NA; v_call: TRBV5-4; clone_size: NA; cdr3_aa: CASSSPGRLNTEAFF; cdr3_nt: TGTGCCAGCAGCAGTCCGGGACGACTAAACACTGAAGCTTTCTTT
j_call: TRBJ2-7; d_call: NA; v_call: TRBV2; clone_size: NA; cdr3_aa: CASSATTGNHEQYF; cdr3_nt: TGTGCCAGCAGTGCGACTACAGGGAATCACGAGCAGTACTTC